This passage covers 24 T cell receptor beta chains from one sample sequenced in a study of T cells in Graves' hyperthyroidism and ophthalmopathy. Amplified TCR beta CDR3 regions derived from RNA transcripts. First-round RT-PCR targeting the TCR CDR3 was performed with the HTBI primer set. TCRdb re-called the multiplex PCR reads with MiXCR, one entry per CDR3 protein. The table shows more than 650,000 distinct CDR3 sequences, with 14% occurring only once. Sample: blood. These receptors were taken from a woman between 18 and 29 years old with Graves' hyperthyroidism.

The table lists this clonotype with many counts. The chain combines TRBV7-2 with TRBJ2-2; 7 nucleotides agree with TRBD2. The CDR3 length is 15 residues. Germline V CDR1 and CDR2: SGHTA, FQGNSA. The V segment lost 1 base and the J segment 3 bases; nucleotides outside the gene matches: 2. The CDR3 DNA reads TGTGCCAGCAGCTTAGAAGCGGGATACACCGGGGAGCTGTTTTTT. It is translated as CASSLEAGYTGELFF.

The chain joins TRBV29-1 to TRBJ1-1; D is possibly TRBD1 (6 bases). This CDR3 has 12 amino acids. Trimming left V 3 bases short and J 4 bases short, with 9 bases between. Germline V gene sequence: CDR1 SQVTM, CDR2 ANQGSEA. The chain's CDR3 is CSVDQGSTEAFF. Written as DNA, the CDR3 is TGCAGCGTTGATCAGGGGAGCACTGAAGCTTTCTTT. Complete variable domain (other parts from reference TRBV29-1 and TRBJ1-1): SAVISQKPSRDICQRGTSLTIQCQVDSQVTMMFWYRQQPGQSLTLIATANQGSEATYESGFVIDKFPISRPNLTFSTLTVSNMSPEDSSIYLCSVDQGSTEAFFGQGTRLTVV.

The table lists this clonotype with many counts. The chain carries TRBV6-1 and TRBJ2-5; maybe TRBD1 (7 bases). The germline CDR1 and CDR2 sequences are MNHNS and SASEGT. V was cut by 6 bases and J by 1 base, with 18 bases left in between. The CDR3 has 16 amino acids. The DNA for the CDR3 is TGTGCCAGCAGGCCGGGGGAGACAGGGATCCAAGAGACCCAGTACTTC. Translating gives CASRPGETGIQETQYF.

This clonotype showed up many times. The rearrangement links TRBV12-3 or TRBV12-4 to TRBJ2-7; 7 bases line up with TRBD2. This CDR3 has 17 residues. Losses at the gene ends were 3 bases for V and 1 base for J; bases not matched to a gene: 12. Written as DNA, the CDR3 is TGTGCCAGCAGTTTGGTCTCGGGGGAGGGGAGGTCCTACGAGCAGTACTTC. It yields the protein CASSLVSGEGRSYEQYF.

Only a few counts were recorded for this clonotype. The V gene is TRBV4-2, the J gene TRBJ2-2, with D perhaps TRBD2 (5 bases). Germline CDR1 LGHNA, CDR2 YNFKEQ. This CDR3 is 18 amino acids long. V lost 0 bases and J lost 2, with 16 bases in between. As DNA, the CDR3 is TGTGCCAGCAGCCAAGACCCCCGGTCTAGCAGAAACACCGGGGAGCTGTTTTTT. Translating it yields CASSQDPRSSRNTGELFF.

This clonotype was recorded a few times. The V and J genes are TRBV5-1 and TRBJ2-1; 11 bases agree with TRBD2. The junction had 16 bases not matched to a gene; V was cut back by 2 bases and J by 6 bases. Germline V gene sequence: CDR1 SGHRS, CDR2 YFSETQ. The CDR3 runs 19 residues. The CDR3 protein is CASSFLLSKTSGMINEQFF. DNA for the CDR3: TGCGCCAGCAGCTTCCTTCTATCCAAGACTAGCGGGATGATCAATGAGCAGTTCTTC. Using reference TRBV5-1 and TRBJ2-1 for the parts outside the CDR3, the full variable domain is KAGVTQTPRYLIKTRGQQVTLSCSPISGHRSVSWYQQTPGQGLQFLFEYFSETQRNKGNFPGRFSGRQFSNSRSEMNVSTLELGDSALYLCASSFLLSKTSGMINEQFFGPGTRLTVL.

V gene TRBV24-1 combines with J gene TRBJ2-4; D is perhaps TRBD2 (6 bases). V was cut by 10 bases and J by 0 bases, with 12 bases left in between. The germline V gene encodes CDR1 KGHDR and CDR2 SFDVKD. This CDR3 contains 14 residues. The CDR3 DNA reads TGTGCCACTCCGCGGGGACTAGCCAAAAACATTCAGTACTTC. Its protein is CATPRGLAKNIQYF.

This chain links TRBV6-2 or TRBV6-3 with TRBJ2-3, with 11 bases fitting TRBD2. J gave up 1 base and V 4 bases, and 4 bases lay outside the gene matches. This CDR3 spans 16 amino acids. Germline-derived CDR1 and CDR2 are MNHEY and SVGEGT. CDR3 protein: CASSFSGRVGTDTQYF. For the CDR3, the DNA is TGTGCCAGCAGTTTTAGCGGGAGGGTTGGCACAGATACGCAGTATTTT.

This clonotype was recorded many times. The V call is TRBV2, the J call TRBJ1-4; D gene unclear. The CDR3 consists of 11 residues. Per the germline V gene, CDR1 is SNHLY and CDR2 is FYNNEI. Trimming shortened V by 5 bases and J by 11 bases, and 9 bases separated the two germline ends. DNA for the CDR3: TGTGCCAGCAGTATTGTGGGTAAACTGTTTTTT. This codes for CASSIVGKLFF.

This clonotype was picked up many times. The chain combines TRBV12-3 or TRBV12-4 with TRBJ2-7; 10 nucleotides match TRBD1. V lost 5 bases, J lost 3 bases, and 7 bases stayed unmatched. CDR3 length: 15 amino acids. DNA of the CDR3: TGTGCCAGCAGTCCTCGGACAGGGGGTATCTACGAGCAGTACTTC. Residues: CASSPRTGGIYEQYF.

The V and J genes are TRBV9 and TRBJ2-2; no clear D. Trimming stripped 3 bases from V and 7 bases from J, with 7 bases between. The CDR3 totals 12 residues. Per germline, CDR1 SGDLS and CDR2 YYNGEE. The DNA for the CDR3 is TGTGCCAGCAGCGAGGAAGACGGGGAGCTGTTTTTT. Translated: CASSEEDGELFF.

CDR3: CASSLLAGGNEQYF. The CDR3, as DNA: TGTGCCAGCAGTTTACTGGCGGGGGGGAACGAGCAGTACTTC. The chain uses TRBV27 and TRBJ2-7, with TRBD2 matching 9 bases. The CDR3 runs 14 residues. The ends lost 2 bases at V and 5 bases at J; junction bases unmatched: 4. The germline CDR1 and CDR2 sequences are MNHEY and SMNVEV (reference sequence).

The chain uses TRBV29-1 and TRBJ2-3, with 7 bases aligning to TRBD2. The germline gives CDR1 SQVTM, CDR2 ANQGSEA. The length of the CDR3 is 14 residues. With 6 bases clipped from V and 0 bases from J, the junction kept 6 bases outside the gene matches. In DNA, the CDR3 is TGCAGCGTCGATAGCGGGCCAAGCACAGATACGCAGTATTTT. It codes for CSVDSGPSTDTQYF.

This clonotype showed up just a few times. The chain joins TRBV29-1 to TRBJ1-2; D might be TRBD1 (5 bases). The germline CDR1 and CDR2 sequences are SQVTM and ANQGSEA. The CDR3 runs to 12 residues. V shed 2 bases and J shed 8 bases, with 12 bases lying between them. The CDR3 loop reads CSVEFAGGGYTF. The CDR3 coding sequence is TGCAGCGTTGAATTCGCCGGGGGGGGCTACACCTTC.

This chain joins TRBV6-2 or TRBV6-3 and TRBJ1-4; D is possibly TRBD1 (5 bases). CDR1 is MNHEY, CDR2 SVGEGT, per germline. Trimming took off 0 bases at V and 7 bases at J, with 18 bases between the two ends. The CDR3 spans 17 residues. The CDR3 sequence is CASSYSFTPGGGEKLFF. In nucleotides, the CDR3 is TGTGCCAGCAGTTACTCCTTTACCCCCGGGGGTGGTGAAAAACTGTTTTTT.

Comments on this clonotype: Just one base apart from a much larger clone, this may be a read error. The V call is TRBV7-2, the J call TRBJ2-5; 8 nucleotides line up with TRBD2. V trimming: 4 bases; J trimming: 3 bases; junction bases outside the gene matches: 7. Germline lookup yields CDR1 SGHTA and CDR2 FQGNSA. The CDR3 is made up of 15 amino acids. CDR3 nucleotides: TGTGCCAGCAGCTCCCGGGGGGGTAATAAAGAGACCCAGTACTTC. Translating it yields CASSSRGGNKETQYF.

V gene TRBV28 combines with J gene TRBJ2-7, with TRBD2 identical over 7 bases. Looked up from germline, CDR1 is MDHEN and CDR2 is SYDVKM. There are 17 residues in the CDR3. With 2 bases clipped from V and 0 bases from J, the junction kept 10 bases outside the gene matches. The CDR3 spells CASSLDLGLTPSYEQYF. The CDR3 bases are TGTGCCAGCAGTTTAGACCTGGGACTAACCCCCTCCTACGAGCAGTACTTC.

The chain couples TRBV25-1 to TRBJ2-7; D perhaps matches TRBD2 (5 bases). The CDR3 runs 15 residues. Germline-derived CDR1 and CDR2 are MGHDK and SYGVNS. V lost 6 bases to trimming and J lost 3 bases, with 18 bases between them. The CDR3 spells CASSETRAGIYEQYF. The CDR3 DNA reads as TGTGCCAGCAGCGAGACGCGGGCAGGCATCTACGAGCAGTACTTC.

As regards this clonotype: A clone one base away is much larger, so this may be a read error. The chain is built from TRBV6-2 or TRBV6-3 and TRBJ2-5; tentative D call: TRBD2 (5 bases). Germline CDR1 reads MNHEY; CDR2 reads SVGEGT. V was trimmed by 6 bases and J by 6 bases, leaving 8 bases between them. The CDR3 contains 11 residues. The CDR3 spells CASRIGKTQYF. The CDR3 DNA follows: TGTGCCAGCAGAATCGGGAAGACCCAGTACTTC.

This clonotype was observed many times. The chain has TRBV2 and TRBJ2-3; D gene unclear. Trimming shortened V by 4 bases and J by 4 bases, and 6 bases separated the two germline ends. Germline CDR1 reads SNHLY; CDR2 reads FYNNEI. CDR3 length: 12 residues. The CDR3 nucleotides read TGTGCCAGCAGTGGGGCCCCAGATACGCAGTATTTT. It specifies CASSGAPDTQYF.

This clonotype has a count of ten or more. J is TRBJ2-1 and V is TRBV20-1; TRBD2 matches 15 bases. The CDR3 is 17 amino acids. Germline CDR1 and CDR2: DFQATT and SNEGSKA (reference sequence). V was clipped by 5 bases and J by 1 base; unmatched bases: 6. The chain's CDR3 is CSAPGLAGGVSYNEQFF. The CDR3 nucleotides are TGCAGTGCTCCGGGACTAGCGGGAGGAGTATCCTACAATGAGCAGTTCTTC.

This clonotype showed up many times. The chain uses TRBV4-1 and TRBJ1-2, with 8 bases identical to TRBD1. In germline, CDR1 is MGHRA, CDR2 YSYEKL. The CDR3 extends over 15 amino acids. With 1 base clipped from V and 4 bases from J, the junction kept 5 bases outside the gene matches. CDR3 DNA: TGCGCCAGCAGCCAAGCAGGGGGCGCTTCCTATGGCTACACCTTC. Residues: CASSQAGGASYGYTF.

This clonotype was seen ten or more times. For the CDR3, the DNA is TGTGCCAGCAGTTTGCGGGCTAGCGGGAGTAAAGATGAGCAGTTCTTC. Its translation: CASSLRASGSKDEQFF. This sequence joins TRBV12-3 or TRBV12-4 and TRBJ2-1; 10 bases align to TRBD2. V was clipped by 3 bases and J by 8 bases; unmatched bases: 10. The CDR3 covers 16 residues.

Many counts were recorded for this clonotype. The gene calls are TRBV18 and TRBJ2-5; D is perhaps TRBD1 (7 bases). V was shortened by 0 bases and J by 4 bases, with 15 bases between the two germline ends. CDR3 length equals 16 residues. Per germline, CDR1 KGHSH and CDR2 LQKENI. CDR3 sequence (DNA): TGTGCCAGCTCACCACCGGAGGGGGCGGTGAGAGAGACCCAGTACTTC. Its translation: CASSPPEGAVRETQYF.